Following are 7 T cell receptor beta chains from one sample sequenced in a study of identifying expanded T cells in peripheral blood. The protocol was immunoSEQ multiplex PCR, while the TCRdb copy is restricted to in-frame clones and leaves out a portion. The sample lists roughly 100,000 clones, around 88% occurring once. Sequencing used blood. Every receptor here comes from a person aged 18 to 69 in good health.

CDR3 residues: CASSYSNHRGTDTQYF. The CDR3 DNA reads as TGTGCCAGCAGTTATTCGAACCACAGGGGGACAGATACGCAGTATTTT. V usage is TRBV6-9 and J usage is TRBJ2-3; the match to TRBD1 covers 8 bases. The CDR3 spans 16 residues. After removal of 0 bases from V and 3 bases from J, the junction contained 5 bases not matched to a gene. Germline values: CDR1 MNHGY, CDR2 SVAAGI.

The chain employs TRBV9 and TRBJ2-2, with D perhaps being TRBD1 or TRBD2 (5 bases each). The CDR3 totals 15 residues. Germline V gene data show CDR1 as SGDLS and CDR2 as YYNGEE. With 0 bases removed from V and 4 bases from J, the gap between germline ends came to 10 bases. The chain's CDR3 is CASSVGGGGTGELFF. The CDR3 coding sequence is TGTGCCAGCAGCGTAGGGGGCGGAGGCACCGGGGAGCTGTTTTTT.

V gene TRBV7-2 combines with J gene TRBJ1-1; D is uncertain. V was shortened by 2 bases and J by 0 bases, with 10 bases between the two germline ends. The CDR3 is 15 amino acids. Per the germline V gene, CDR1 is SGHTA and CDR2 is FQGNSA. CDR3 residues: CASSLRLAMNTEAFF. CDR3 bases: TGTGCCAGCAGCTTAAGACTGGCCATGAACACTGAAGCTTTCTTT.

This sequence joins TRBV2 and TRBJ1-2; D not resolved. The germline V and J ends were trimmed by 3 bases and 4 bases, with 9 bases remaining between them. CDR3 length: 13 residues. The germline CDR1 and CDR2 sequences are SNHLY and FYNNEI. This CDR3 is CASSDFGGYGYTF. CDR3 in DNA: TGTGCCAGCAGTGACTTTGGAGGCTATGGCTACACCTTC.

The chain recombines TRBV5-6 with TRBJ2-7, with TRBD2 matching 7 bases. There are 16 residues in the CDR3. The V gene's germline CDR1 is SGHDT and CDR2 YYEEEE. V shed 4 bases, J shed 2 bases, and the junction held 12 bases outside the gene matches. CDR3 sequence (DNA): TGTGCCAGCAGCGCCATAGGGCTAGCGGAAGCCTACGAGCAGTACTTC. It encodes CASSAIGLAEAYEQYF.

V usage is TRBV7-2 and J usage is TRBJ2-3, with 10 bases lining up with TRBD2. Germline assignment: CDR1 SGHTA and CDR2 FQGNSA. The CDR3 is 16 amino acids. The V segment lost 5 bases and the J segment 1 base; nucleotides outside the gene matches: 6. CDR3 in DNA: TGTGCCAGCAGCCCCAGTCTAGCGGGGGGCACAGATACGCAGTATTTT. The encoded protein is CASSPSLAGGTDTQYF.

V and J are TRBV28 and TRBJ2-6; D uncertain. Germline V lookup: CDR1 MDHEN, CDR2 SYDVKM. V gave up 3 bases and J gave up 0 bases, with 6 bases separating them. CDR3 size: 15 residues. In DNA, the CDR3 is TGTGCCAGCAGTTTTTCCCACTCTGGGGCCAACGTCCTGACTTTC. This encodes CASSFSHSGANVLTF.